This is a list of T cell receptor beta chains from one sample in a study of blood T cell repertoires in COVID-19. Some clones are missing from TCRdb's copy, which holds only in-frame ones; the method was immunoSEQ multiplex PCR. The data hold a few hundred thousand clones, with roughly 80% observed a single time. Sequenced material: peripheral blood. The source is a human donor in a cohort sampled during active COVID-19. Both conserved end residues are part of each CDR3. Fields, in order: J gene, V gene, D gene, clone size, CDR3 protein, CDR3 DNA. D genes are given only for firm matches. Clone size is not always given. Where it is, it says once, few, many or a class for expanded clones.

TRBJ2-7	TRBV28	-	-	CASSPFRERSYEQYF	TGTGCCAGCAGTCCCTTTAGGGAGCGTTCCTACGAGCAGTACTTC
TRBJ2-3	TRBV7-9	-	few	CASSLTAVVDTQYF	TGTGCCAGCAGCTTAACAGCGGTCGTGGATACGCAGTATTTT
TRBJ2-7	TRBV28	-	-	CASSLSGLQAFEYF	TGTGCCAGCAGTTTATCAGGCTTGCAGGCGTTTGAGTACTTC
TRBJ2-3	TRBV5-3	-	-	CARSFATRTVLTDTQYF	TGTGCCAGAAGCTTTGCGACCCGGACAGTCCTCACAGATACGCAGTATTTT
TRBJ1-1	TRBV28	TRBD1	-	CASSFIRKGDRGTEAFF	TGTGCCAGCAGTTTCATTCGCAAGGGGGACAGGGGTACTGAAGCTTTCTTT
TRBJ2-7	TRBV7-9	TRBD2	few	CASSIPGLAGYEQYF	TGTGCCAGCAGCATCCCGGGACTAGCGGGGTACGAGCAGTACTTC
TRBJ1-3	TRBV19	-	-	CASSATGSRSGNTIYF	TGTGCCAGTAGCGCTACAGGGAGCCGAAGTGGAAACACCATATATTTT
TRBJ1-2	TRBV28	TRBD1	-	CASSFPGGIYGYTF	TGTGCCAGCAGTTTTCCAGGGGGCATCTATGGCTACACCTTC
TRBJ2-5	TRBV2	-	-	CASSYYARETQYF	TGTGCCAGCAGCTACTACGCCCGGGAGACCCAGTACTTC
TRBJ1-3	TRBV18	TRBD1	-	CASSPPGQGFSGNTIYF	TGTGCCAGCTCACCACCGGGACAGGGATTCTCTGGAAACACCATATATTTT
TRBJ2-1	TRBV6-5	TRBD2	-	CASSYSGSSYNEQFF	TGTGCCAGCAGTTACAGCGGGAGCTCCTACAATGAGCAGTTCTTC
TRBJ2-2	TRBV5-1	-	-	CASSLRLGTPGELFF	TGCGCCAGCAGCTTGAGGTTAGGGACACCCGGGGAGCTGTTTTTT
TRBJ2-2	TRBV9	TRBD1	-	CASSLKGANTGELFF	TGTGCCAGCTCCCTAAAGGGGGCTAACACCGGGGAGCTGTTTTTT
TRBJ2-2	TRBV24-1	TRBD1	-	CATSDLKGQGAPLFF	TGTGCCACCAGTGATCTGAAAGGACAGGGGGCCCCCCTGTTTTTT
TRBJ2-7	TRBV4-2	-	-	CASSRGLVGSYEQYF	TGTGCCAGCAGCCGGGGCCTGGTGGGGTCCTACGAGCAGTACTTC
TRBJ2-4	TRBV6-2/TRBV6-3	-	-	CASSGTQLIGAKNIQYF	TGTGCCAGCAGCGGGACACAATTGATAGGCGCCAAAAACATTCAGTACTTC
TRBJ1-1	TRBV19	-	-	CASIKGGGRFTEAFF	TGTGCCAGTATTAAGGGGGGGGGAAGGTTCACTGAAGCTTTCTTT
TRBJ1-1	TRBV28	TRBD1	-	CASSLKGAISEAFF	TGTGCCAGCAGTTTAAAGGGGGCGATATCTGAAGCTTTCTTT
TRBJ2-1	TRBV3-1/TRBV3-2	TRBD2	once	CASRGPGSGRVSEQFF	TGTGCCAGCAGAGGCCCCGGGAGCGGGAGGGTGAGTGAGCAGTTCTTC
TRBJ1-1	TRBV2	-	-	CASRRQASNTEAFF	TGTGCCAGCAGGAGACAGGCGTCGAACACTGAAGCTTTCTTT
TRBJ2-7	TRBV27	TRBD2	once	CASSLVGREGEQYF	TGTGCCAGCAGTTTAGTGGGGAGGGAAGGCGAGCAGTACTTC
TRBJ2-7	TRBV5-1	-	-	CASRGGGLDEQYF	TGCGCCAGTAGGGGGGGCGGCCTTGACGAGCAGTACTTC
TRBJ1-1	TRBV19	-	-	CASSILAGLNTEAFF	TGTGCCAGTAGTATATTAGCGGGACTGAACACTGAAGCTTTCTTT
TRBJ1-2	TRBV19	TRBD1	-	CASSIWDRGQTDYGYTF	TGTGCCAGTAGTATCTGGGACAGGGGGCAAACGGACTATGGCTACACCTTC
TRBJ2-2	TRBV25-1	TRBD2	-	CASTPGGPYTGELFF	TGTGCCAGCACCCCGGGAGGCCCGTACACCGGGGAGCTGTTTTTT
TRBJ2-3	TRBV19	TRBD1	-	CASRSDRASPDTQYF	TGTGCCAGTAGGAGTGACAGGGCATCCCCAGATACGCAGTATTTT
TRBJ2-3	TRBV24-1	TRBD2	-	CATSDLPREGTDTQYF	TGTGCCACCAGTGATTTGCCCCGGGAGGGCACAGATACGCAGTATTTT
TRBJ1-1	TRBV7-4	-	-	CASSLPGGGTEAFF	TGTGCCAGCAGCCTACCCGGGGGGGGCACTGAAGCTTTCTTT
TRBJ2-7	TRBV2	-	-	CASSGGGKGYEQYF	TGTGCCAGCAGTGGAGGAGGGAAGGGCTACGAGCAGTACTTC
TRBJ1-2	TRBV5-6	-	-	CASSLGHQNYGYTF	TGTGCCAGCAGCTTGGGACACCAAAACTATGGCTACACCTTC
TRBJ1-3	TRBV13	TRBD1	few	CASSFQTGTSGNTIYF	TGTGCCAGCAGCTTCCAGACAGGGACCTCTGGAAACACCATATATTTT
TRBJ1-2	TRBV10-3	-	-	CAISEIVGGNYGYTF	TGTGCCATCAGTGAGATAGTGGGCGGGAACTATGGCTACACCTTC
TRBJ2-1	TRBV27	TRBD2	-	CASSSPGLGLDEQFF	TGTGCCAGCAGTTCCCCGGGACTAGGCTTGGATGAGCAGTTCTTC
TRBJ1-6	TRBV6-2/TRBV6-3	-	-	CASSYSIVSRGRNNSPLHF	TGTGCCAGCAGTTACTCGATCGTGTCTAGGGGCCGGAATAATTCACCCCTCCACTTT
TRBJ2-2	TRBV9	-	-	CASSATDSSNTGELFF	TGTGCCAGCAGCGCGACGGACAGTTCGAACACCGGGGAGCTGTTTTTT
TRBJ2-3	TRBV5-1	TRBD2	-	CASSLASGLVPDTQYF	TGCGCCAGCAGCTTGGCCTCGGGACTAGTTCCAGATACGCAGTATTTT
TRBJ2-6	TRBV7-2	-	-	CASSQRVGANVLTF	TGTGCCAGCAGCCAGAGGGTCGGGGCCAACGTCCTGACTTTC
TRBJ1-2	TRBV28	-	-	CASSRFGAQLSNYGYTF	TGTGCCAGCAGTCGGTTTGGGGCTCAGCTTTCTAACTATGGCTACACCTTC
TRBJ2-7	TRBV30	TRBD2	-	CAWSFGRNGREQYF	TGTGCCTGGAGTTTTGGACGAAACGGGAGGGAGCAGTACTTC
TRBJ2-3	TRBV7-2	-	-	CASSLSRDTQYF	TGTGCCAGCAGCTTATCCCGAGATACGCAGTATTTT
TRBJ2-3	TRBV28	TRBD1	-	CASSPRGTGFTDTQYF	TGTGCCAGCAGTCCAAGGGGGACAGGGTTCACAGATACGCAGTATTTT